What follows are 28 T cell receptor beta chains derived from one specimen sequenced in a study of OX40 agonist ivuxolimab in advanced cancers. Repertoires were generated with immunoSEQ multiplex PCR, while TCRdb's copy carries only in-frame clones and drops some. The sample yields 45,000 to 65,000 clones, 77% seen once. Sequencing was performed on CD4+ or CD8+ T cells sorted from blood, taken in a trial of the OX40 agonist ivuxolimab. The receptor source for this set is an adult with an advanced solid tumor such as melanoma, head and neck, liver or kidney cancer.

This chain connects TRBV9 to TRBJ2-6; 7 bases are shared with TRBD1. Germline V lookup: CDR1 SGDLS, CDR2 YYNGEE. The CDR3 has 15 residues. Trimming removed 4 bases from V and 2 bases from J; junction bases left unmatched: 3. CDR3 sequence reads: CASSKQGPGANVLTF. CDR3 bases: TGTGCCAGCAGCAAACAGGGGCCTGGGGCCAACGTCCTGACTTTC.

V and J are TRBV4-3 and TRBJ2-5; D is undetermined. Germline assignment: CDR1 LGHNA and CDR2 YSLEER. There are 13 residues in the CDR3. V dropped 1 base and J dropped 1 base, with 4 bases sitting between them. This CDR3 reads CASSQGFQETQYF. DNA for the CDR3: TGCGCCAGCAGCCAAGGATTCCAAGAGACCCAGTACTTC.

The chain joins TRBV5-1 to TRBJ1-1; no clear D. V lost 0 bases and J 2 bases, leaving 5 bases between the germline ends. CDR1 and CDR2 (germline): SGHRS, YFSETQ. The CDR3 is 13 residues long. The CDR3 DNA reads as TGCGCCAGCAGCTTGGGAATCAACACTGAAGCTTTCTTT. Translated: CASSLGINTEAFF. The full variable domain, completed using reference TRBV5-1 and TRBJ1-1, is KAGVTQTPRYLIKTRGQQVTLSCSPISGHRSVSWYQQTPGQGLQFLFEYFSETQRNKGNFPGRFSGRQFSNSRSEMNVSTLELGDSALYLCASSLGINTEAFFGQGTRLTVV.

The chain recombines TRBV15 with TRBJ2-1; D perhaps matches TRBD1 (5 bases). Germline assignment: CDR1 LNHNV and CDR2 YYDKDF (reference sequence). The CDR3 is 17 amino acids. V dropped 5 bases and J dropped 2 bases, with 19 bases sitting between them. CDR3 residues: CATSEGVGASPYNEQFF. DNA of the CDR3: TGTGCCACCAGCGAAGGGGTTGGGGCGTCCCCCTACAATGAGCAGTTCTTC.

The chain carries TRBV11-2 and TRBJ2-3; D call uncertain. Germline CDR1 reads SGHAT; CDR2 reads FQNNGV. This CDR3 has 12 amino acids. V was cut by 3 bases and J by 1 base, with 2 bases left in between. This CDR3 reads CASSFGTDTQYF. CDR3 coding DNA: TGTGCCAGCAGCTTCGGCACAGATACGCAGTATTTT.

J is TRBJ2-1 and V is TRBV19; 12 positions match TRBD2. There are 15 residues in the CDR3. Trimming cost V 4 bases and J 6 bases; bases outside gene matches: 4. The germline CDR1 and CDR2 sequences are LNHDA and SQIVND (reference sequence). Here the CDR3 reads CASSRTSGAFNEQFF. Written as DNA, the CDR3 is TGTGCCAGTAGTAGGACTAGCGGGGCCTTCAATGAGCAGTTCTTC.

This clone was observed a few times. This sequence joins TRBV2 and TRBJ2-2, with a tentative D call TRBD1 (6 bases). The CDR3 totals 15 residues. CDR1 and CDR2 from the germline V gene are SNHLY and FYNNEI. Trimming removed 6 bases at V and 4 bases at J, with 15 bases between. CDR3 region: CASRPETGGTGELFF. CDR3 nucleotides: TGTGCCAGCAGACCCGAGACAGGCGGCACCGGGGAGCTGTTTTTT. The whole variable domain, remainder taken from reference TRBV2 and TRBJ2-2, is EPEVTQTPSHQVTQMGQEVILRCVPISNHLYFYWYRQILGQKVEFLVSFYNNEISEKSEIFDDQFSVERPDGSNFTLKIRSTKLEDSAMYFCASRPETGGTGELFFGEGSRLTVL.

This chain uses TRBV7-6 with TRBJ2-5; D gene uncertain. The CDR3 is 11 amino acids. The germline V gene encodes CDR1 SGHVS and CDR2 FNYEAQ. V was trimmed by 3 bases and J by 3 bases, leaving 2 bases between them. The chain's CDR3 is CASSLKETQYF. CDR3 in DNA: TGTGCCAGCAGCTTGAAAGAGACCCAGTACTTC.

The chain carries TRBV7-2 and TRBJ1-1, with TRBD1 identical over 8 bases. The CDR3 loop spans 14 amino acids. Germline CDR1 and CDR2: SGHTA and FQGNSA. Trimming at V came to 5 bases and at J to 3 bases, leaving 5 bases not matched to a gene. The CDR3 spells CASSIRTGYTEAFF. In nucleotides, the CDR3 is TGTGCCAGCAGCATAAGGACAGGGTACACTGAAGCTTTCTTT.

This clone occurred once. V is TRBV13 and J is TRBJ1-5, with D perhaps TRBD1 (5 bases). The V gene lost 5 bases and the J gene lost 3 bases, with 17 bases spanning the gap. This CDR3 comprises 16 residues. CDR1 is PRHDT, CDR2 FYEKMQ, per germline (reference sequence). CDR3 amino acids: CASSARSGAFNQPQHF. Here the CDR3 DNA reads TGTGCCAGCAGCGCCCGATCCGGGGCCTTCAATCAGCCCCAGCATTTT. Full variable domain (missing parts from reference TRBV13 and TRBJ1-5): AAGVIQSPRHLIKEKRETATLKCYPIPRHDTVYWYQQGPGQDPQFLISFYEKMQSDKGSIPDRFSAQQFSDYHSELNMSSLELGDSALYFCASSARSGAFNQPQHFGDGTRLSIL.

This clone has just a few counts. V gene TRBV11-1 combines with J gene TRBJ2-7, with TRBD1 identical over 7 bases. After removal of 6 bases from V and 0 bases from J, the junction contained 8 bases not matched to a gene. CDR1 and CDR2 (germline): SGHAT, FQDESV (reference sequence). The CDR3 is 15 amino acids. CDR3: CASSPTWDSSYEQYF. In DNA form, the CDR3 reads TGTGCCAGCAGTCCCACCTGGGACAGCTCCTACGAGCAGTACTTC.

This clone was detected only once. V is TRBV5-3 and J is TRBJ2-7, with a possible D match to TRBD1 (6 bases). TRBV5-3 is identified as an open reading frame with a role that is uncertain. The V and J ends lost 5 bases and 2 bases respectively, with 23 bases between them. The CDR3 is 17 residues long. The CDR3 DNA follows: TGTGCCAGAAGTACAACGCTACAGGGAACGTCCGCCTACGAGCAGTACTTC. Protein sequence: CARSTTLQGTSAYEQYF.

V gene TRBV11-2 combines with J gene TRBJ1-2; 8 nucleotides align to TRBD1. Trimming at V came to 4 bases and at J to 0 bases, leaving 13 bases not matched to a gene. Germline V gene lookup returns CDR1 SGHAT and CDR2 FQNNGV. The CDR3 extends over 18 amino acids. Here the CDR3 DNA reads TGTGCCAGCAGCTCCGTCCGGACAGGGTCTGGGACTAACTATGGCTACACCTTC. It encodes CASSSVRTGSGTNYGYTF. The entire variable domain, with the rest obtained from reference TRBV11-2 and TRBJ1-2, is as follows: EAGVAQSPRYKIIEKRQSVAFWCNPISGHATLYWYQQILGQGPKLLIQFQNNGVVDDSQLPKDRFSAERLKGVDSTLKIQPAKLEDSAVYLCASSSVRTGSGTNYGYTFGSGTRLTVV.

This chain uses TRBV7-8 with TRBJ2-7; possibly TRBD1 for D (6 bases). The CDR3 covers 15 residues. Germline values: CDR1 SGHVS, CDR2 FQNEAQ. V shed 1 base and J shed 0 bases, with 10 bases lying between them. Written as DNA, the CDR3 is TGTGCCAGCAGCTTAGTATGGACAGCCTCCTACGAGCAGTACTTC. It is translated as CASSLVWTASYEQYF.

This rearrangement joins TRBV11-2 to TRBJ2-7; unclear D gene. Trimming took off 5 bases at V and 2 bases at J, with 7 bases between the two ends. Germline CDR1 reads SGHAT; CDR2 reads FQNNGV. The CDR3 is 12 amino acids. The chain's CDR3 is CASSIRPYEQYF. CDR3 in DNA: TGTGCCAGCAGCATACGTCCCTACGAGCAGTACTTC.

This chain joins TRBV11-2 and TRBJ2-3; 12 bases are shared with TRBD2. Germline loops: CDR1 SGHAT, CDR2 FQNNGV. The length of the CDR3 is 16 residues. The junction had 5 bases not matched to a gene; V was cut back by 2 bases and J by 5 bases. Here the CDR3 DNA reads TGTGCCAGCAGCTTACTAGCGGGGGGGCGAATAGATACGCAGTATTTT. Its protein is CASSLLAGGRIDTQYF.

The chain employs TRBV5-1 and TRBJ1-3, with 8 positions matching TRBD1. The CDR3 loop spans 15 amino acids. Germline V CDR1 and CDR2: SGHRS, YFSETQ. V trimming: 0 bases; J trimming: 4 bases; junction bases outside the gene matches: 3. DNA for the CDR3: TGCGCCAGCAGCTTGGTAGGGACAGGAGGAAACACCATATATTTT. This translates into CASSLVGTGGNTIYF. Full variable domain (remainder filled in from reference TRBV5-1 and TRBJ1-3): KAGVTQTPRYLIKTRGQQVTLSCSPISGHRSVSWYQQTPGQGLQFLFEYFSETQRNKGNFPGRFSGRQFSNSRSEMNVSTLELGDSALYLCASSLVGTGGNTIYFGEGSWLTVV.

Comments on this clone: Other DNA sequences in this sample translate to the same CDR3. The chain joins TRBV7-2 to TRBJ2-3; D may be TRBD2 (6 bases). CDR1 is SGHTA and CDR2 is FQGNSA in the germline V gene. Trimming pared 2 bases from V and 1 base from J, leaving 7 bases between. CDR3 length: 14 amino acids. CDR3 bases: TGTGCCAGCAGCTTAACGGGGGGCACAGATACGCAGTATTTT. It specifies CASSLTGGTDTQYF. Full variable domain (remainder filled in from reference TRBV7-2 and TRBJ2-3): GAGVSQSPSNKVTEKGKDVELRCDPISGHTALYWYRQSLGQGLEFLIYFQGNSAPDKSGLPSDRFSAERTGGSVSTLTIQRTQQEDSAVYLCASSLTGGTDTQYFGPGTRLTVL.

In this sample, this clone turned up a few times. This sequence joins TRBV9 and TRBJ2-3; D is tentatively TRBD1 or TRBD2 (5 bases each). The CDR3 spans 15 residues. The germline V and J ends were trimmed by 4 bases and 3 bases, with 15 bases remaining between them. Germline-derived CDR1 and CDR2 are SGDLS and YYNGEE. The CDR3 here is CASSLQGIATDTQYF. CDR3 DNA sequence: TGTGCCAGCAGCCTCCAGGGAATAGCGACAGATACGCAGTATTTT.

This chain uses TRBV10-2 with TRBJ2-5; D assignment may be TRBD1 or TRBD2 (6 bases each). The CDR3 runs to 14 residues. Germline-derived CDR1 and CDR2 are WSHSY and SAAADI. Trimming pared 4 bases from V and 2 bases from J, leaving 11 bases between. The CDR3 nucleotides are TGCGCCAGCAGTGTCGGGGGCTCACAAGAGACCCAGTACTTC. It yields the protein CASSVGGSQETQYF.

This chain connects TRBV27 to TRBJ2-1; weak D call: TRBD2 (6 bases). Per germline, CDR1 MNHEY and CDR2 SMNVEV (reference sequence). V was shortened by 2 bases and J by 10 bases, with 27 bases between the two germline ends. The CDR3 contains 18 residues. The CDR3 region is CASSLVGGGTPNAPEQFF. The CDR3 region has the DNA TGTGCCAGCAGTTTAGTCGGTGGGGGGACCCCCAACGCCCCGGAGCAGTTCTTC.

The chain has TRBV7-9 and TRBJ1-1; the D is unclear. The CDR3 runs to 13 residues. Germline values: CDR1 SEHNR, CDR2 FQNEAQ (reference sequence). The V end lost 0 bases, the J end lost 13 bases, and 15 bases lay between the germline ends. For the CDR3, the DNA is TGTGCCAGCAGCTTAGCTACGGTAGAGAGGGATTTCTTT. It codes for CASSLATVERDFF.

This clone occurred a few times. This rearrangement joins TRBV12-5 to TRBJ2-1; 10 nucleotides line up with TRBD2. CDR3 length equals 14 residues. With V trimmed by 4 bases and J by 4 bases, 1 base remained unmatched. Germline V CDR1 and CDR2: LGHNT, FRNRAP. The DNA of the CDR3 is TGTGCTAGTGGTTCGGGACTAGCGTACAATGAGCAGTTCTTC. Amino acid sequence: CASGSGLAYNEQFF.

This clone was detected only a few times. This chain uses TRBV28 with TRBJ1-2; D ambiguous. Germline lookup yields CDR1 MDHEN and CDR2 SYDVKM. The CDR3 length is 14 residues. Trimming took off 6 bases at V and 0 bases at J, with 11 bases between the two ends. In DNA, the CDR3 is TGTGCCAGCAGGAAGACTACGGCTAACTATGGCTACACCTTC. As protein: CASRKTTANYGYTF.

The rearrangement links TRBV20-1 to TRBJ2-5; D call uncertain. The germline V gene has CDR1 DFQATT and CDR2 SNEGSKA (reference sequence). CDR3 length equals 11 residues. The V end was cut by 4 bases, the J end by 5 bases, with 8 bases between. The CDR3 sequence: CSANLGETQYF. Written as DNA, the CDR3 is TGCAGTGCTAACCTAGGGGAGACCCAGTACTTC.

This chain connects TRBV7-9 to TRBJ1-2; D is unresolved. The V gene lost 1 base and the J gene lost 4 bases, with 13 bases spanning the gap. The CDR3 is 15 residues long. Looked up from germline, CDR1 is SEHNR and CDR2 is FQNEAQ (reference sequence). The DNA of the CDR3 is TGTGCCAGCAGCTTAGAGGGCAGCGTCTTCTATGGCTACACCTTC. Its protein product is CASSLEGSVFYGYTF.

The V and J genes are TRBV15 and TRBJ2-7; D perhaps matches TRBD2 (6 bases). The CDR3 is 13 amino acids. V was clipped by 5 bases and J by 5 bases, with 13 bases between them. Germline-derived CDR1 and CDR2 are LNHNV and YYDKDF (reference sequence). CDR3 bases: TGTGCCACCAGCCCTCGGCTAGCGAACGAGCAGTACTTC. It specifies CATSPRLANEQYF.

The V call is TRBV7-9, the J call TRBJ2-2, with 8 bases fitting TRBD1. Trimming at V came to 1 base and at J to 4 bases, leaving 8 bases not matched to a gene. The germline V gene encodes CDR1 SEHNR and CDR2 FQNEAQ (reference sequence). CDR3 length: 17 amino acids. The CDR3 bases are TGTGCCAGCAGCTTAGGACTTCAGGGGGCGCGCACCGGGGAGCTGTTTTTT. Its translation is CASSLGLQGARTGELFF.